The 24 T cell receptor beta chains reported below all come from one sample, sequenced in a study of blood T cell repertoires in COVID-19 (dated by TCRdb to between 2020 and 2021). Library creation used the immunoSEQ multiplex PCR assay. TCRdb holds this immuneACCESS table with in-frame rearrangements only. Some clones are missing; in checked studies, unresolved V genes explain under half, and the rest has no known cause. The sample yields around 230,000 clones; roughly four fifths were counted once. Roughly 12% of the sample belongs to the ten largest clones. Sequenced: peripheral blood. Receptor source: a woman in her sixties or seventies with active or convalescent COVID-19.

A word on this clone: The same CDR3 can be traced to other DNA sequences in this sample. This rearrangement joins TRBV9 to TRBJ2-3; tentative D call: TRBD1 (6 bases). The CDR3 has 15 amino acids. Germline V gives CDR1 SGDLS, CDR2 YYNGEE. Trimming cost V 2 bases and J 0 bases, with 10 bases left between them. The CDR3 DNA follows: TGTGCCAGCAGCGTGGTAGGGGGAAGCACAGATACGCAGTATTTT. Residues: CASSVVGGSTDTQYF. Complete variable domain (other parts from reference TRBV9 and TRBJ2-3): DSGVTQTPKHLITATGQRVTLRCSPRSGDLSVYWYQQSLDQGLQFLIQYYNGEERAKGNILERFSAQQFPDLHSELNLSSLELGDSALYFCASSVVGGSTDTQYFGPGTRLTVL.

Comment on this clone: The same CDR3 is also encoded by other DNA sequences in this sample. The chain joins TRBV6-5 to TRBJ1-5, with TRBD1 matching 9 bases. Germline CDR1 is MNHEY and CDR2 is SVGAGI. The length of the CDR3 is 14 residues. Trimming cost V 7 bases and J 2 bases; bases outside gene matches: 3. The CDR3 protein is CASKQGAGNQPQHF. The CDR3 DNA reads as TGTGCCAGCAAACAGGGGGCAGGCAATCAGCCCCAGCATTTT.

The genes are TRBV6-5 and TRBJ1-6; D might be TRBD1 (5 bases). From germline, CDR1 is MNHEY and CDR2 SVGAGI. CDR3 length equals 13 residues. Trimming pared 7 bases from V and 7 bases from J, leaving 11 bases between. The CDR3 bases are TGTGCCAGCATGTCCAGGGTGAATTCACCCCTCCACTTT. This encodes CASMSRVNSPLHF.

This chain links TRBV7-2 with TRBJ1-6, with a possible D match to TRBD1 (6 bases). Between the trimmed V and J ends, which lost 4 bases and 11 bases, there was a span of 12 bases. The CDR3 runs 13 residues. Germline CDR1 SGHTA, CDR2 FQGNSA. The CDR3 DNA follows: TGTGCCAGCAGCTCGAGTTGGACAGCACCCCTCCACTTT. This gives the protein CASSSSWTAPLHF.

This chain joins TRBV10-3 and TRBJ1-2; TRBD1 agrees at 7 bases. Germline CDR1 and CDR2: ENHRY and SYGVKD. CDR3 size: 14 residues. The V segment lost 3 bases and the J segment 3 bases; nucleotides outside the gene matches: 4. In DNA, the CDR3 is TGTGCCATCAGTGAAAGTGGGACAGACTATGGCTACACCTTC. It yields the protein CAISESGTDYGYTF.

The chain links TRBV6-2 or TRBV6-3 to TRBJ1-2, with D tentatively TRBD1 (5 bases). The germline V and J ends were trimmed by 4 bases and 7 bases, with 7 bases remaining between them. Looked up from germline, CDR1 is MNHEY and CDR2 is SVGEGT. There are 11 residues in the CDR3. CDR3 residues: CASSSGSGYTF. Written as DNA, the CDR3 is TGTGCCAGCAGTTCAGGGTCTGGCTACACCTTC.

The V call is TRBV29-1, the J call TRBJ2-7, with D hard to call. Germline-derived CDR1 and CDR2 are SQVTM and ANQGSEA. The CDR3 runs 17 residues. With 1 base removed from V and 1 base from J, the gap between germline ends came to 20 bases. CDR3 amino acids: CSVEVNWAAGRSYEQYF. The CDR3 DNA reads as TGCAGCGTTGAAGTGAATTGGGCAGCTGGGCGATCCTACGAGCAGTACTTC.

This clone was seen a handful of times. The chain uses TRBV2 and TRBJ2-2, with 8 bases identical to TRBD1. CDR1 SNHLY and CDR2 FYNNEI come from the germline V gene. CDR3 length: 16 amino acids. V was pared by 4 bases and J by 8 bases, with 12 bases of the junction left unmatched. Here the CDR3 reads CASSARADRVSGELFF. In DNA, the CDR3 is TGTGCCAGCAGTGCCAGGGCGGACAGGGTTTCGGGGGAGCTGTTTTTT.

This clone was picked up a small number of times. J is TRBJ2-5 and V is TRBV2; no clear D gene. The CDR3 is 10 amino acids. V was shortened by 4 bases and J by 9 bases, with 6 bases between the two germline ends. Germline CDR1 reads SNHLY; CDR2 reads FYNNEI. The CDR3 DNA reads as TGTGCCAGCAGTGGGCGGTCCCAGTACTTC. Its translation: CASSGRSQYF.

J is TRBJ1-5 and V is TRBV6-5; 8 bases agree with TRBD1. Germline V gene sequence: CDR1 MNHEY, CDR2 SVGAGI. The junction had 4 bases not matched to a gene; V was cut back by 2 bases and J by 4 bases. This CDR3 contains 15 residues. The CDR3 region has the DNA TGTGCCAGCAGTTACGGCCGGACAGGGAATCAGCCCCAGCATTTT. Protein: CASSYGRTGNQPQHF.

Concerning this clone: A read error is possible here, since a much larger clone lies one base away. Distinct nucleotide sequences in the sample also encode this CDR3. The chain combines TRBV5-1 with TRBJ2-2; 8 positions agree with TRBD2. The CDR3 extends over 13 amino acids. J gave up 6 bases and V 3 bases, and 1 base lay outside the gene matches. CDR1 and CDR2 from the germline V gene are SGHRS and YFSETQ. For the CDR3, the DNA is TGCGCCAGCAGCTCGGGGGGGTCCGGGGAGCTGTTTTTT. This sequence encodes CASSSGGSGELFF. Full variable domain (outside the CDR3, taken from reference TRBV5-1 and TRBJ2-2): KAGVTQTPRYLIKTRGQQVTLSCSPISGHRSVSWYQQTPGQGLQFLFEYFSETQRNKGNFPGRFSGRQFSNSRSEMNVSTLELGDSALYLCASSSGGSGELFFGEGSRLTVL.

This clone was counted many times. The rearrangement joins TRBV5-8 to TRBJ2-5; D might be TRBD1 (6 bases). This CDR3 has 15 amino acids. Trimming left V 4 bases short and J 0 bases short, with 13 bases between. In germline, CDR1 is SGHTS, CDR2 YDEGEE. The CDR3 sequence: CASSLVQGYQETQYF. The CDR3 nucleotides read TGTGCCAGCAGCCTCGTTCAGGGGTACCAAGAGACCCAGTACTTC.

J is TRBJ1-1 and V is TRBV6-5, with D possibly being TRBD1 (6 bases). CDR1 and CDR2 from the germline V gene are MNHEY and SVGAGI. The length of the CDR3 is 15 residues. Trimming left V 0 bases short and J 5 bases short, with 13 bases between. The CDR3 sequence is CASSYSWGRRTEAFF. For the CDR3, the DNA is TGTGCCAGCAGTTACTCTTGGGGGCGCAGGACTGAAGCTTTCTTT.

The chain has TRBV6-5 and TRBJ2-6; D is ambiguous. The CDR3 is 16 residues long. From germline, CDR1 is MNHEY and CDR2 SVGAGI. V was cut by 0 bases and J by 4 bases, with 10 bases left in between. The CDR3 loop is CASSYSGFSGANVLTF. CDR3 bases: TGTGCCAGCAGTTACTCGGGCTTCTCAGGGGCCAACGTCCTGACTTTC.

The chain recombines TRBV29-1 with TRBJ1-1, with TRBD1 matching 9 bases. Germline CDR1 is SQVTM and CDR2 is ANQGSEA. This CDR3 spans 13 amino acids. Losses at the gene ends were 2 bases for V and 6 bases for J; bases not matched to a gene: 4. The CDR3 region has the DNA TGCAGCGTTGAACGACAGGGGGGATCTGAAGCTTTCTTT. Its protein is CSVERQGGSEAFF.

In its sample, this clone was seen many times. The V gene is TRBV12-5, the J gene TRBJ1-1; weak D call: TRBD1 (6 bases). V was shortened by 8 bases and J by 2 bases, with 18 bases between the two germline ends. The CDR3 is 15 amino acids. Germline assignment: CDR1 LGHNT and CDR2 FRNRAP. The CDR3 here is CASLKPGQFNTEAFF. The CDR3 region has the DNA TGTGCTAGTTTAAAACCGGGACAATTTAACACTGAAGCTTTCTTT.

The chain recombines TRBV30 with TRBJ2-3; 10 nucleotides align to TRBD2. The CDR3 sequence is 15 residues long. V was clipped by 0 bases and J by 3 bases; unmatched bases: 3. The germline V gene has CDR1 GTSNPN and CDR2 SVGIG (reference sequence). CDR3 region: CAWSVPSGGTDTQYF. For the CDR3, the DNA is TGTGCCTGGAGTGTGCCTAGCGGGGGAACAGATACGCAGTATTTT.

The genes are TRBV9 and TRBJ1-3; maybe TRBD1 (5 bases). Germline V gene data show CDR1 as SGDLS and CDR2 as YYNGEE. Trimming shortened V by 0 bases and J by 0 bases, and 7 bases separated the two germline ends. The CDR3 has 15 residues. The CDR3 reads CASSVGTGSGNTIYF. The CDR3, as DNA: TGTGCCAGCAGCGTAGGTACAGGCTCTGGAAACACCATATATTTT.

The chain combines TRBV5-1 with TRBJ1-2; 7 bases are a match to TRBD1. CDR3 length: 16 amino acids. J was trimmed by 4 bases and V by 0 bases; bases with no gene match: 9. Germline CDR1 and CDR2: SGHRS and YFSETQ. This CDR3 reads CASSLAPDRVSYGYTF. The CDR3 nucleotides read TGCGCCAGCAGCTTGGCTCCTGACAGGGTTAGCTATGGCTACACCTTC.

This clone was counted many times. The chain joins TRBV9 to TRBJ2-3; 8 bases map to TRBD2. The CDR3 sequence is 15 residues long. The ends lost 6 bases at V and 2 bases at J; junction bases unmatched: 8. Germline V gene sequence: CDR1 SGDLS, CDR2 YYNGEE. The CDR3 spells CASTRGGAFTDTQYF. The DNA of the CDR3 is TGTGCCAGCACCCGGGGGGGGGCTTTCACAGATACGCAGTATTTT.

The chain links TRBV9 to TRBJ2-7, with 11 bases identical to TRBD1. With 4 bases clipped from V and 4 bases from J, the junction kept 10 bases outside the gene matches. Per the germline V gene, CDR1 is SGDLS and CDR2 is YYNGEE. CDR3 length equals 16 residues. CDR3 loop: CASSLGPGQGGYEQYF. DNA for the CDR3: TGTGCCAGCAGCCTAGGACCGGGACAGGGGGGGTACGAGCAGTACTTC. Supplemented by reference TRBV9 and TRBJ2-7, the full variable domain reads DSGVTQTPKHLITATGQRVTLRCSPRSGDLSVYWYQQSLDQGLQFLIQYYNGEERAKGNILERFSAQQFPDLHSELNLSSLELGDSALYFCASSLGPGQGGYEQYFGPGTRLTVT.

The chain uses TRBV6-5 and TRBJ2-3; possibly TRBD2 for D (5 bases). Germline V gives CDR1 MNHEY, CDR2 SVGAGI. This CDR3 region has 15 residues. V lost 8 bases and J 0 bases, leaving 15 bases between the germline ends. In nucleotides, the CDR3 is TGTGCCAGCGGAGGCCCCGCGGCGAGCACAGATACGCAGTATTTT. This translates into CASGGPAASTDTQYF.

This sequence joins TRBV4-2 and TRBJ1-2; D call uncertain. The germline V gene has CDR1 LGHNA and CDR2 YNFKEQ. Trimming took 4 bases from V and 8 from J, leaving 20 bases between them. The CDR3 contains 15 residues. CDR3 coding DNA: TGTGCCAGCAGCCCTGACATAGTCCCGTCTTTAGGCTACACCTTC. This codes for CASSPDIVPSLGYTF.

V and J are TRBV7-6 and TRBJ2-3; no reliable D call. V lost 1 base, J lost 0 bases, and 8 bases lay in between. This CDR3 is built from 15 residues. Germline CDR1 and CDR2: SGHVS and FNYEAQ. The CDR3 sequence is CASSLGHGSTDTQYF. As DNA, the CDR3 is TGTGCCAGCAGCTTAGGACATGGGAGCACAGATACGCAGTATTTT. Using reference TRBV7-6 and TRBJ2-3 for the parts outside the CDR3, the full variable domain is GAGVSQSPRYKVTKRGQDVALRCDPISGHVSLYWYRQALGQGPEFLTYFNYEAQQDKSGLPNDRFSAERPEGSISTLTIQRTEQRDSAMYRCASSLGHGSTDTQYFGPGTRLTVL.